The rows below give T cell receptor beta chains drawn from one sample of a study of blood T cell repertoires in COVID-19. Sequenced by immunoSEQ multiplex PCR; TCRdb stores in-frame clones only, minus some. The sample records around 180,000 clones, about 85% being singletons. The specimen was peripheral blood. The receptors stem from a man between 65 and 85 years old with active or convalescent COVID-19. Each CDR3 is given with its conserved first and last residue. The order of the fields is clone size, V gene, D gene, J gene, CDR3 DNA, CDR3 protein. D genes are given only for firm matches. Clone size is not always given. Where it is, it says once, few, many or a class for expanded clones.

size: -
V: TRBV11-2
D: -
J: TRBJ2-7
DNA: TGTGCCAGCAGCGGAAACCGGGAGCTCGGCGAGCAGTACTTC
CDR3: CASSGNRELGEQYF

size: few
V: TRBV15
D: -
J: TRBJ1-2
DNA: TGTGCCACCAGCAGAGACAGGGGATATGGCTACACCTTC
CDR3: CATSRDRGYGYTF

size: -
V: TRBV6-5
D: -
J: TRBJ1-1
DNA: TGTGCCGGAACGGAAGCGAGCTACACTGAAGCTTTCTTT
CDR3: CAGTEASYTEAFF

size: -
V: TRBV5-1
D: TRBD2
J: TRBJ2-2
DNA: TGCGCCAGCAGCCCCGGACTAGCGGGGGCCGGGGAGCTGTTTTTT
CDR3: CASSPGLAGAGELFF

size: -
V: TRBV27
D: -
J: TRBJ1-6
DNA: TGTGCCAGCAGTCGTCGGGATTCACCCCTCCACTTT
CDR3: CASSRRDSPLHF

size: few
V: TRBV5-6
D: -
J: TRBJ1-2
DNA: TGTGCCAGCAGCCCTTCGGGAGCTACCTATGGCTACACCTTC
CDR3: CASSPSGATYGYTF

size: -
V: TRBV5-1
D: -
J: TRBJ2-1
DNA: TGCGCCAGCAGAGAGCAGGGTTTAGTCAATGAGCAGTTCTTC
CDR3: CASREQGLVNEQFF

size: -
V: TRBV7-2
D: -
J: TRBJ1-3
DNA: TGTGCCAGCAGCCGGACAGTCTCTGGAAACACCATATATTTT
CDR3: CASSRTVSGNTIYF

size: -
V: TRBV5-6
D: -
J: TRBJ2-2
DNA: TGTGCCAGCAGCTGGAGGGGGCGTACCGGGGAGCTGTTTTTT
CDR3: CASSWRGRTGELFF

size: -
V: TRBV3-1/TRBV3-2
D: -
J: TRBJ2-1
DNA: TGTGCCAGCAGCGCGGATCCTAACAATGAGCAGTTCTTC
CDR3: CASSADPNNEQFF

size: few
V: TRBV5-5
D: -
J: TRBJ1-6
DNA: TGTGCCAGCAGCTTGTCCTCAAACAGTTTTTCCCCGACCTATAATTCACCCCTCCACTTT
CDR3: CASSLSSNSFSPTYNSPLHF

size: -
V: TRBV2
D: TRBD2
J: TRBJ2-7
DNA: TGTGCCAGCACCTACGAGCGGGAGTTTACCTACGAGCAGTACTTC
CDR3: CASTYEREFTYEQYF

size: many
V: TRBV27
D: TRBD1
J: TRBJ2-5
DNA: TGTGCCAGCAGTGATCGAGGGGGCTATGGGGAGACCCAGTACTTC
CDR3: CASSDRGGYGETQYF

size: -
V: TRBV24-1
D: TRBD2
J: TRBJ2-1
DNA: TGTGCCACCAGTGATCCAGCGGGAGCTAGGAATGAGCAGTTCTTC
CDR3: CATSDPAGARNEQFF

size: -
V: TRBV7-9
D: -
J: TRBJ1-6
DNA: TGTGCCAGCAGCTTCGTACAAAGTCGTTCACCCCTCCACTTT
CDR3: CASSFVQSRSPLHF

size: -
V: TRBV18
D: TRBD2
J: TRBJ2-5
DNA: TGTGCCAGCTCACTAACAGCGGGAAGGGGAGAGACCCAGTACTTC
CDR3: CASSLTAGRGETQYF

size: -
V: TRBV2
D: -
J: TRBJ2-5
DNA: TGTGCCAGCAGTTTTCCTCCACAGGGTAGGATAGAGACCCAGTACTTC
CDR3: CASSFPPQGRIETQYF

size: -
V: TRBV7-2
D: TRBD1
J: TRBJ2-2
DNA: TGTGCCAGCAGCCCCTCGGACAGGGGGACCGGGGAGCTGTTTTTT
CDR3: CASSPSDRGTGELFF

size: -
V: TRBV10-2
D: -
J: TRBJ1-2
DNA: TGCGCCAGCAGTGCGAGGGGGTCTAACTATGGCTACACCTTC
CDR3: CASSARGSNYGYTF

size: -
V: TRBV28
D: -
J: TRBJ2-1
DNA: TGTGCCAGCAGACTAGCTGTTTACAATGAGCAGTTCTTC
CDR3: CASRLAVYNEQFF

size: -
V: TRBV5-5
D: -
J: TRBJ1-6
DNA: TGTGCCAGCAGCTTGGTAGGGTCAGGGAATTCACCCCTCCACTTT
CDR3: CASSLVGSGNSPLHF

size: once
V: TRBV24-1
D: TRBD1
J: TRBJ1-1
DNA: TGTGCCACCGGGGGACAGGGCGGCACTGAAGCTTTCTTT
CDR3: CATGGQGGTEAFF

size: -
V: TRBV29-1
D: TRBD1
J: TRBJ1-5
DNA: TGCAGCGCCGAGGGACACCCAGGGGGGCCCCAGCATTTT
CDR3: CSAEGHPGGPQHF

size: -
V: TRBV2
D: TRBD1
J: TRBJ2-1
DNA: TGTGCCAGCAGCCTTCCGGGACAGGGGGAGAATGAGCAGTTCTTC
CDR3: CASSLPGQGENEQFF

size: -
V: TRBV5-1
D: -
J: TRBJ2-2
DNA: TGCGCCAGCAGGGTAATAGAGATCACCGGGGAGCTGTTTTTT
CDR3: CASRVIEITGELFF

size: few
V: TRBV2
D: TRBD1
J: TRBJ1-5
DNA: TGTGCCAGCAGTGGTGCATTGATACAGGGGCAGCCCCAGCATTTT
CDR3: CASSGALIQGQPQHF

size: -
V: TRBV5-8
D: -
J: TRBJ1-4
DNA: TGTGCCAGCAGCTTGGGTCACTATGAAAAACTGTTTTTT
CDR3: CASSLGHYEKLFF

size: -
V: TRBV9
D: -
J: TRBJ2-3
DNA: TGTGCCAGCAGCGCAGGACTTGACACAGATACGCAGTATTTT
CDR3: CASSAGLDTDTQYF

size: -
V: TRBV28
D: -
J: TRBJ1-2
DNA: TGTGCCAGCAGTTTGTTTAGTTTGGGAGTGGAAAGCTATGGCTACACCTTC
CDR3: CASSLFSLGVESYGYTF

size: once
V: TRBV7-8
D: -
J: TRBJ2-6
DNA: TGTGCCAGCAGCCCTAGACCGACCCTTCTCTCTGGGGCCAACGTCCTGACTTTC
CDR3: CASSPRPTLLSGANVLTF

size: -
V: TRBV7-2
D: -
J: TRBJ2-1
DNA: TGTGCCAGCAGCGCTAAAGTTGAGCAGTTCTTC
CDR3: CASSAKVEQFF

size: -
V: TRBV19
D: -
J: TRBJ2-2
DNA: -
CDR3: CASSDPRTSFGAGELFF

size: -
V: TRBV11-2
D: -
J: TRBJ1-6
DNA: TGTGCCAGCAGCTTACTCTGGACAGCGAATTCACCCCTCCACTTT
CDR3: CASSLLWTANSPLHF

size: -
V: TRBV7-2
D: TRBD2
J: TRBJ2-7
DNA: TGTGCCAGCAGCCCCCGACTAGCCGTCAGCGAGCAGTACTTC
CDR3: CASSPRLAVSEQYF

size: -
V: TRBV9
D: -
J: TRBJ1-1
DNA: TGTGCCAGCAGCCCATCGGGGGGACCGGTGACTGAAGCTTTCTTT
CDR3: CASSPSGGPVTEAFF

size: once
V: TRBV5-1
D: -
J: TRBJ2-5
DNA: TGCGCCAGCAGCCCCTCCGGGGGGCTCCAAGAGACCCAGTACTTC
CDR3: CASSPSGGLQETQYF

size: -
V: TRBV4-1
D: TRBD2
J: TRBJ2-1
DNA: TGCGCCAGCAGCCCAAGGGCGGCCAGCGGGACCTACAATGAGCAGTTCTTC
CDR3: CASSPRAASGTYNEQFF

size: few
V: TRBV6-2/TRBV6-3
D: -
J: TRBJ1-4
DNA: TGTGCCAGCAGTCGCCGGGACTTATTTGATGAAAAACTGTTTTTT
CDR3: CASSRRDLFDEKLFF

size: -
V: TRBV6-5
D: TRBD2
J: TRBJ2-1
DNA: TGTGCCAGCTCCACTAGCGGGAGGGGTGAGCAGTTCTTC
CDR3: CASSTSGRGEQFF

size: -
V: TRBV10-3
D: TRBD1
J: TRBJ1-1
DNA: TGTGCCATCAGTTCCCGGACAGGGGAGAACACTGAAGCTTTCTTT
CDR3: CAISSRTGENTEAFF

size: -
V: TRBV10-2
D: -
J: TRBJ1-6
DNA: TGCGCCAGCAGAGACCGACTTACAGGGTTAAAGTCACCCCTCCACTTT
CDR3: CASRDRLTGLKSPLHF

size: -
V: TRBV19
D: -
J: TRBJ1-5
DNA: TGTGCCAGTACAGGCAGACAGAGCAATCAGCCCCAGCATTTT
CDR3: CASTGRQSNQPQHF

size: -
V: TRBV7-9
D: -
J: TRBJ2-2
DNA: TGTGCCAGCAGCTTCAATCCGGGACAGAACACCGGGGAGCTGTTTTTT
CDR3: CASSFNPGQNTGELFF

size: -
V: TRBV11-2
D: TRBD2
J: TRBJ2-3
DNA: TGTGCCAGCAGCTTAGTGCTAGCGGGCCCCACAGATACGCAGTATTTT
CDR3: CASSLVLAGPTDTQYF

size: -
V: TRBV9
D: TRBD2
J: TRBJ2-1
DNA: TGTGCCAGCAGCCAACATACTAGCGGACCCAATGAGCAGTTCTTC
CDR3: CASSQHTSGPNEQFF

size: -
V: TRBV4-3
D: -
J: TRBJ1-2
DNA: TGCGCCAGCAGCCAAGACAGGGGTCATGGCTACACCTTC
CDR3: CASSQDRGHGYTF

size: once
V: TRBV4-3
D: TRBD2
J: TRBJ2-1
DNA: TGCGCCAGCAGCCAAGATCCTAGCGGGGGGCTCCTCAATGAGCAGTTCTTC
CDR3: CASSQDPSGGLLNEQFF

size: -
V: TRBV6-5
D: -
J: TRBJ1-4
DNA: TGTGCCAGCAGGATTACAGGGATTACTAATGAAAAACTGTTTTTT
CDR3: CASRITGITNEKLFF

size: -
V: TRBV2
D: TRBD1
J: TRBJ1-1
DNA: TGTGCCAGCAACAACAGGGGCACGAACACTGAAGCTTTCTTT
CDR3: CASNNRGTNTEAFF

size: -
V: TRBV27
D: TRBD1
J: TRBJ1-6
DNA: TGTGCCAGCAGTTTCGGGACAGGGGGTTTGAATTCACCCCTCCACTTT
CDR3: CASSFGTGGLNSPLHF

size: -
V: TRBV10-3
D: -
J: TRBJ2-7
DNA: TGTGCCATCAGTCGACTAGGGGGCTCCGAGCAGTACTTC
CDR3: CAISRLGGSEQYF

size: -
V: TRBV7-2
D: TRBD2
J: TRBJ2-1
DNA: TGTGCCAGCAGCTTAGGGTTAGCGGGAGGGTTTAATGAGCAGTTCTTC
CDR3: CASSLGLAGGFNEQFF

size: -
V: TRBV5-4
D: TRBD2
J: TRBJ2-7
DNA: TGTGCCAGCAGCCCCTCAGCGGGGGATTACCTCGGGACCTACGAGCAGTACTTC
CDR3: CASSPSAGDYLGTYEQYF

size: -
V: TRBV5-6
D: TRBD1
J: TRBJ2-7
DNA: TGTGCCAGCAGTCCGCCGGGACAGAGCTCCTACGAGCAGTACTTC
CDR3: CASSPPGQSSYEQYF

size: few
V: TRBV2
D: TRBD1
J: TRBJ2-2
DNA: TGTGCCAGCGGTACCACAGGGGTTCCCGGGGAGCTGTTTTTT
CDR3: CASGTTGVPGELFF

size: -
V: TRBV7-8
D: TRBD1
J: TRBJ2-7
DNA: TGTGCCAGCAGCCCTAGGGGGCTCTACGAGCAGTACTTC
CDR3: CASSPRGLYEQYF

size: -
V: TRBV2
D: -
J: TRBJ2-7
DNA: TGTGCCAGCACTGGACAGACGTCCTACGAGCAGTACTTC
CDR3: CASTGQTSYEQYF

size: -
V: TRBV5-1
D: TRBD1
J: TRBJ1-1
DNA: TGCGCCAGCAGCCCTGGACAGGTGAACACTGAAGCTTTCTTT
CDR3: CASSPGQVNTEAFF